A selection of T cell receptor beta chains follows, all from one sample in a study of stem cell transplantation in POMP-related autoinflammatory disease. Sequencing was performed with immunoSEQ multiplex PCR; in TCRdb, only in-frame clones are kept and a portion is missing. The sample yields thousands of clones, about 91% seen once. Sequencing used CD4+ follicular helper T cells (Tfh) from PBMCs, obtained after stem cell transplantation. All receptors come from a human patient with POMP-related autoinflammation and immune dysregulation (PRAID). Certain T cells may be donor cells from the graft. Each CDR3 is given with its conserved first and last residue. Each record gives: CDR3 protein, CDR3 DNA, J gene, V gene, D gene, CDR3 length. The D gene is left open where the match is weak.

CDR3 protein: CASSRDRMGTSYNEQFF; CDR3 DNA: TGTGCCAGTAGTAGGGACAGGATGGGGACCTCCTACAATGAGCAGTTCTTC; J gene: TRBJ2-1; V gene: TRBV19; D gene: TRBD1; CDR3 length: 17
CDR3 protein: CASSLMSSSTEAFF; CDR3 DNA: TGTGCCAGCAGCTTAATGTCCAGCAGCACTGAAGCTTTCTTT; J gene: TRBJ1-1; V gene: TRBV11-3; D gene: -; CDR3 length: 14
CDR3 protein: CASSEQVVYGYTF; CDR3 DNA: TGTGCCAGCAGTGAACAGGTTGTCTATGGCTACACCTTC; J gene: TRBJ1-2; V gene: TRBV2; D gene: -; CDR3 length: 13
CDR3 protein: CASSLDQLTQYF; CDR3 DNA: TGCGCCAGCAGCTTGGATCAACTTACGCAGTATTTT; J gene: TRBJ2-3; V gene: TRBV5-1; D gene: -; CDR3 length: 12
CDR3 protein: CASSREVDQPQHF; CDR3 DNA: TGTGCCAGCAGTAGGGAGGTGGATCAGCCCCAGCATTTT; J gene: TRBJ1-5; V gene: TRBV2; D gene: -; CDR3 length: 13
CDR3 protein: CSASSGRLYEQYF; CDR3 DNA: TGCAGTGCTAGTTCCGGACGACTATACGAGCAGTACTTC; J gene: TRBJ2-7; V gene: TRBV20-1; D gene: -; CDR3 length: 13
CDR3 protein: CASSQDMSGLSGNTIYF; CDR3 DNA: TGCGCCAGCAGCCAAGATATGTCAGGGCTCTCTGGAAACACCATATATTTT; J gene: TRBJ1-3; V gene: TRBV4-1; D gene: -; CDR3 length: 17
CDR3 protein: CASTFQGADEQYF; CDR3 DNA: TGTGCCAGCACATTTCAGGGCGCTGACGAGCAGTACTTC; J gene: TRBJ2-7; V gene: TRBV3-1/TRBV3-2; D gene: -; CDR3 length: 13
CDR3 protein: CATSDPYSGTGDNGYTF; CDR3 DNA: TGTGCCACCAGTGATCCTTATTCCGGGACAGGGGATAATGGCTACACCTTC; J gene: TRBJ1-2; V gene: TRBV24-1; D gene: TRBD1; CDR3 length: 17
CDR3 protein: CATSRRGGETQYF; CDR3 DNA: TGTGCCACCAGCAGAAGAGGGGGAGAGACCCAGTACTTC; J gene: TRBJ2-5; V gene: TRBV15; D gene: -; CDR3 length: 13
CDR3 protein: CASSPVGDTQYF; CDR3 DNA: TGTGCCAGCAGTCCCGTCGGGGATACGCAGTATTTT; J gene: TRBJ2-3; V gene: TRBV28; D gene: -; CDR3 length: 12
CDR3 protein: CASSLGGRGYTF; CDR3 DNA: TGTGCCAGCAGCTTGGGGGGGAGAGGCTACACCTTC; J gene: TRBJ1-2; V gene: TRBV7-8; D gene: -; CDR3 length: 12
CDR3 protein: CATKPNADSYEQYF; CDR3 DNA: TGTGCCACCAAGCCCAACGCGGACTCCTACGAGCAGTACTTC; J gene: TRBJ2-7; V gene: TRBV7-7; D gene: -; CDR3 length: 14
CDR3 protein: CASQADLNYGYTF; CDR3 DNA: TGTGCCAGCCAGGCAGACCTAAACTATGGCTACACCTTC; J gene: TRBJ1-2; V gene: TRBV28; D gene: -; CDR3 length: 13
CDR3 protein: CASSPALTKNIQYF; CDR3 DNA: TGTGCCAGCAGCCCAGCCTTGACCAAAAACATTCAGTACTTC; J gene: TRBJ2-4; V gene: TRBV27; D gene: -; CDR3 length: 14
CDR3 protein: CASSPNNQETQYF; CDR3 DNA: TGTGCCAGCTCACCAAACAATCAAGAGACCCAGTACTTC; J gene: TRBJ2-5; V gene: TRBV18; D gene: -; CDR3 length: 13
CDR3 protein: CSASSSGSWEQYF; CDR3 DNA: TGCAGTGCTAGTTCGAGCGGGTCGTGGGAGCAGTACTTC; J gene: TRBJ2-7; V gene: TRBV20-1; D gene: -; CDR3 length: 13
CDR3 protein: CASSHTTGGDEQYF; CDR3 DNA: TGTGCCAGCAGCCATACGACAGGGGGAGACGAGCAGTACTTC; J gene: TRBJ2-7; V gene: TRBV3-1/TRBV3-2; D gene: TRBD1; CDR3 length: 14
CDR3 protein: CASSLTSGNTDTQYF; CDR3 DNA: TGCGCCAGCAGCTTGACTAGCGGGAACACAGATACGCAGTATTTT; J gene: TRBJ2-3; V gene: TRBV5-1; D gene: TRBD2; CDR3 length: 15
CDR3 protein: CASSSGQVSRTYEQYF; CDR3 DNA: TGCGCCAGCAGCTCCGGACAGGTATCAAGGACCTACGAGCAGTACTTC; J gene: TRBJ2-7; V gene: TRBV5-1; D gene: TRBD1; CDR3 length: 16
CDR3 protein: CASSQTGHNEKLFF; CDR3 DNA: TGTGCCAGCAGCCAGACAGGGCATAATGAAAAACTGTTTTTT; J gene: TRBJ1-4; V gene: TRBV6-5; D gene: TRBD1; CDR3 length: 14
CDR3 protein: CASRLLTNSPLHF; CDR3 DNA: TGTGCCAGCAGGCTACTTACTAATTCACCCCTCCACTTT; J gene: TRBJ1-6; V gene: TRBV2; D gene: -; CDR3 length: 13
CDR3 protein: CATSRTGMADTQYF; CDR3 DNA: TGTGCCACCAGCAGGACAGGGATGGCAGATACGCAGTATTTT; J gene: TRBJ2-3; V gene: TRBV15; D gene: TRBD1; CDR3 length: 14
CDR3 protein: CSVESSGANVLTF; CDR3 DNA: TGCAGCGTTGAAAGCTCTGGGGCCAACGTCCTGACTTTC; J gene: TRBJ2-6; V gene: TRBV29-1; D gene: -; CDR3 length: 13
CDR3 protein: CASSSNRGFNHGYTF; CDR3 DNA: TGTGCCAGCAGCTCTAACAGGGGATTTAACCATGGCTACACCTTC; J gene: TRBJ1-2; V gene: TRBV11-2; D gene: TRBD1; CDR3 length: 15
CDR3 protein: CSVKPGGETQYF; CDR3 DNA: TGCAGCGTTAAGCCCGGGGGAGAGACCCAGTACTTC; J gene: TRBJ2-5; V gene: TRBV29-1; D gene: -; CDR3 length: 12
CDR3 protein: CASSPGDYGYTF; CDR3 DNA: TGTGCCAGCAGCCCCGGGGACTATGGCTACACCTTC; J gene: TRBJ1-2; V gene: TRBV5-8; D gene: -; CDR3 length: 12
CDR3 protein: CASSMGSGANVLTF; CDR3 DNA: TGTGCCAGCAGCATGGGGTCTGGGGCCAACGTCCTGACTTTC; J gene: TRBJ2-6; V gene: TRBV3-1/TRBV3-2; D gene: -; CDR3 length: 14
CDR3 protein: CASGWGSYNSPLHF; CDR3 DNA: TGTGCCAGTGGTTGGGGTTCCTATAATTCACCCCTCCACTTT; J gene: TRBJ1-6; V gene: TRBV5-8; D gene: -; CDR3 length: 14